This T cell receptor (beta chain) derives from a study of blood T cell repertoires in COVID-19. Produced via immunoSEQ multiplex PCR; TCRdb's table is partial and in-frame only. The table includes 40,000 or so clones, over 75% detected once. This CDR3 spans 21 amino acids. V shed 4 bases and J shed 1 base, with 29 bases lying between them. Germline assignment: CDR1 SGHDN and CDR2 FVKESK. The sample comprised peripheral blood. The chain couples TRBV14 to TRBJ1-3; possibly TRBD1 for D (6 bases). This clonotype was sampled from a human donor in a cohort sampled during active COVID-19. CDR3 in DNA: TGTGCCAGCAGCCCTTCGTCTTTACAGGGCTTTGTTTTATCGTCTGGAAACACCATATATTTT. This codes for CASSPSSLQGFVLSSGNTIYF. Filled out from reference TRBV14 and TRBJ1-3, the complete variable domain reads EAGVTQFPSHSVIEKGQTVTLRCDPISGHDNLYWYRRVMGKEIKFLLHFVKESKQDESGMPNNRFLAERTGGTYSTLKVQPAELEDSGVYFCASSPSSLQGFVLSSGNTIYFGEGSWLTVV.